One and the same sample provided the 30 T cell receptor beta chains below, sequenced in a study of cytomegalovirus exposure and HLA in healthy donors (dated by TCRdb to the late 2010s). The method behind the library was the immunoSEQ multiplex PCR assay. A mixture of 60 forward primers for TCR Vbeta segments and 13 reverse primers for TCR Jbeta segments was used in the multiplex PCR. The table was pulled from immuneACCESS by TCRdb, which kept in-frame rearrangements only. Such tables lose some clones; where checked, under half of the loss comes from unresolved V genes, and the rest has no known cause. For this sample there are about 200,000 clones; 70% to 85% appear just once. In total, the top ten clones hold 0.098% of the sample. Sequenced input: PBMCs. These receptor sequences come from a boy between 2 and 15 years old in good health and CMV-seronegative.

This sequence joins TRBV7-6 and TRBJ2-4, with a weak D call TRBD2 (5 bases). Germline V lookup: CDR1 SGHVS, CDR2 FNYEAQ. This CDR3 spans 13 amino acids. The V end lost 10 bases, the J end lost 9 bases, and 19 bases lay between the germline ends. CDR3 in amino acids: CATPSHHGVIQYF. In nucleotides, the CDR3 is TGTGCCACCCCATCTCACCACGGGGTCATTCAGTACTTC.

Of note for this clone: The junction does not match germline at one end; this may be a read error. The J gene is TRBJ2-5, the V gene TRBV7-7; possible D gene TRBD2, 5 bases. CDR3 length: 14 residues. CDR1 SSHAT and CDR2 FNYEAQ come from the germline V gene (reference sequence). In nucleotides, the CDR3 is TGTGCTAGCAGCTCGACCGGGATACAAGAGACCCAGTACTTC. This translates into CASSSTGIQETQYF.

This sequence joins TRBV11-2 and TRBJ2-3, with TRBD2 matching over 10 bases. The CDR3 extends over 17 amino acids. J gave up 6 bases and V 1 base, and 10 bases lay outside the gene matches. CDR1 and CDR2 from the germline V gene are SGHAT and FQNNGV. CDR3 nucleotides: TGTGCCAGCAGCTTAGTCCCCCTAGCGGGGGCGGCGGATACGCAGTATTTT. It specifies CASSLVPLAGAADTQYF.

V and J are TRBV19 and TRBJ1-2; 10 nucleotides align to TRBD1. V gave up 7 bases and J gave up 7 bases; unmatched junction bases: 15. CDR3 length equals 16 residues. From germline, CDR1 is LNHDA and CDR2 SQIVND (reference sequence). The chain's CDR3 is CASNKEVDRGLFGYTF. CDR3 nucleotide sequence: TGTGCCAGTAACAAGGAGGTAGACAGGGGGCTGTTTGGCTACACCTTC.

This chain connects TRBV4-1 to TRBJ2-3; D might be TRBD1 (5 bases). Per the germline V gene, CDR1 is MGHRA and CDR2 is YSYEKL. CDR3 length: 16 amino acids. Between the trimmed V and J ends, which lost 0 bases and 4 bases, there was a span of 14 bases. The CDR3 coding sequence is TGCGCCAGCAGCCAAGATCGGAACAGGCGAGCAGATACGCAGTATTTT. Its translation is CASSQDRNRRADTQYF.

This CDR3 reads CASSFTRTGANVLTF. CDR3 DNA sequence: TGTGCCAGCAGTTTCACCAGAACTGGGGCCAACGTCCTGACTTTC. The J gene is TRBJ2-6, the V gene TRBV27; D gene ambiguous. V shed 3 bases and J shed 2 bases, with 8 bases lying between them. The length of the CDR3 is 15 residues. The germline V gene has CDR1 MNHEY and CDR2 SMNVEV (reference sequence).

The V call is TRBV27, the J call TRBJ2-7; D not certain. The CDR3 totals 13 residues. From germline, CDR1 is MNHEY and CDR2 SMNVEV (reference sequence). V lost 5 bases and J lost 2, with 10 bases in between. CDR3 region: CASSPSSPYEQYF. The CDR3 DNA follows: TGTGCCAGCAGTCCATCATCCCCCTACGAGCAGTACTTC.

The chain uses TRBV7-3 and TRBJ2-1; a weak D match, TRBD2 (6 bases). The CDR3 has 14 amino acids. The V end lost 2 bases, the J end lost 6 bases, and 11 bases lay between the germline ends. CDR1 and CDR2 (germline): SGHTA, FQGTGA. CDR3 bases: TGTGCCAGCAGCTTAGGGGGACTTCCCAATGAGCAGTTCTTC. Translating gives CASSLGGLPNEQFF.

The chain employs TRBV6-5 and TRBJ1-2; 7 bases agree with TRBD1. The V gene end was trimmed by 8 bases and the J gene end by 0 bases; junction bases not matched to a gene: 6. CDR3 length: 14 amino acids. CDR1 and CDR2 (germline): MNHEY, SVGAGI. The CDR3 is CASALQGSNYGYTF. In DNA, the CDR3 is TGTGCCAGCGCGTTACAGGGGTCTAACTATGGCTACACCTTC.

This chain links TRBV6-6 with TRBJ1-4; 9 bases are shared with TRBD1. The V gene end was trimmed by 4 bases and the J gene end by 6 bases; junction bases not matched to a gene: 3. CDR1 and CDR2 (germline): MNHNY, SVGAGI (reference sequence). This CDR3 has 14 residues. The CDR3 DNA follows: TGTGCCAGCAGTTTACGACAGGGGGATGAAAAACTGTTTTTT. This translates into CASSLRQGDEKLFF.

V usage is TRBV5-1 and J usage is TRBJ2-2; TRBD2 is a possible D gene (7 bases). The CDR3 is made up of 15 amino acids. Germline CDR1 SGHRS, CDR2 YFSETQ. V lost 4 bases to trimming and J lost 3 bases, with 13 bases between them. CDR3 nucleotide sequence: TGCGCCAGCAGCACTAAGGGGGGGTACACCGGGGAGCTGTTTTTT. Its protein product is CASSTKGGYTGELFF.

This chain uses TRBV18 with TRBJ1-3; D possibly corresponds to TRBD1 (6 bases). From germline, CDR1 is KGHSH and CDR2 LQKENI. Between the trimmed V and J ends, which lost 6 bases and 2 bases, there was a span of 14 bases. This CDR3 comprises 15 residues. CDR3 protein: CASSRGGETGNTIYF. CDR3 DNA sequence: TGTGCCAGCTCCCGGGGGGGCGAAACTGGAAACACCATATATTTT.

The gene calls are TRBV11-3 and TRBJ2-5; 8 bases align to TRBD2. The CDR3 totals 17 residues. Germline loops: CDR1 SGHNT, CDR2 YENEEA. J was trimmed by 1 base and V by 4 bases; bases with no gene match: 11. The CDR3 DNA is TGTGCCAGCAGCTCAGGTCGCGGGACTAGTGCCCAAGAGACCCAGTACTTC. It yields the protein CASSSGRGTSAQETQYF.

Here the CDR3 DNA reads TGTGCCAGCAGTGAACATTGGGGGGACAATCAGCCCCAGCATTTT. This encodes CASSEHWGDNQPQHF. The gene calls are TRBV2 and TRBJ1-5; perhaps TRBD1 as D (5 bases). Germline V gene sequence: CDR1 SNHLY, CDR2 FYNNEI. V was clipped by 2 bases and J by 3 bases, with 11 bases between them. This CDR3 is 15 amino acids long.

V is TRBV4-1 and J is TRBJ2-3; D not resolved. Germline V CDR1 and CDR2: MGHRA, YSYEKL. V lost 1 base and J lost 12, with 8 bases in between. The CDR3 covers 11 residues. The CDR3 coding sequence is TGCGCCAGCAGCCAAGGTGACACCCAGTATTTT. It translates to CASSQGDTQYF.

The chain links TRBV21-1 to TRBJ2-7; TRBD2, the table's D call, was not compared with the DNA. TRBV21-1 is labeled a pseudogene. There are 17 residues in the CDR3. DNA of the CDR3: TGTGCCAGCCAGACATCCCGACGACAGAGAGTGCGGGGCGAGCAGTACTTC. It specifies CASQTSRRQRVRGEQYF.

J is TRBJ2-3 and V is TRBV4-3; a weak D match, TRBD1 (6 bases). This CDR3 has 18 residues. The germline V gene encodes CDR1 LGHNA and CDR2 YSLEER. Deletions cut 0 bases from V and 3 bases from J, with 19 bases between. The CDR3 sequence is CASSQDFVTRGLTDTQYF. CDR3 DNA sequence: TGCGCCAGCAGCCAAGATTTTGTTACGAGGGGGTTGACAGATACGCAGTATTTT.

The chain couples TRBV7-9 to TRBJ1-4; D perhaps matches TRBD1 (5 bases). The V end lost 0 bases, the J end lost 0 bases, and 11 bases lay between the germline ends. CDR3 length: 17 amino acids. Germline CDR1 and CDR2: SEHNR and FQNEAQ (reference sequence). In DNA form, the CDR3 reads TGTGCCAGCAGCTTAGCGATGGGGGGGGCAACTAATGAAAAACTGTTTTTT. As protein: CASSLAMGGATNEKLFF.

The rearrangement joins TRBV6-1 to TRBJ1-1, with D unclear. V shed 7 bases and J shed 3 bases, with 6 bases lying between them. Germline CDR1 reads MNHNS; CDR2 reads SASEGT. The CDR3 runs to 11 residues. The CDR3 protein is CASMAHTEAFF. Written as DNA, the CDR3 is TGTGCCAGCATGGCCCACACTGAAGCTTTCTTT.

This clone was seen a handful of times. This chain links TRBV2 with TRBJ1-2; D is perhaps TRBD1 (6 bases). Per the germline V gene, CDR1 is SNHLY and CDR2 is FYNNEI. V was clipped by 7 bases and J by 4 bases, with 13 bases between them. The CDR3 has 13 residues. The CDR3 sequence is CASTNSGAYGYTF. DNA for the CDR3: TGTGCCAGCACCAACTCAGGGGCCTATGGCTACACCTTC.

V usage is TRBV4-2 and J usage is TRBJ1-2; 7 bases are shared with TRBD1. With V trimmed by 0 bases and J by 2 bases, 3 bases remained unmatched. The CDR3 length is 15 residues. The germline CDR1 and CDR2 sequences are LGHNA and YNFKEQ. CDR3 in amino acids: CASSQDRTGNYGYTF. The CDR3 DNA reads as TGTGCCAGCAGCCAAGATAGGACAGGAAACTATGGCTACACCTTC.

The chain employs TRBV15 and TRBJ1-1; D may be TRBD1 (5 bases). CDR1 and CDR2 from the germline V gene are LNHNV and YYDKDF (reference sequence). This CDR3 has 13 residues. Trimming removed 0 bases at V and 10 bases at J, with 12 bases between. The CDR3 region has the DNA TGTGCCACCAGCAGAGATGGGGGGGGTCGAGCTTTCTTT. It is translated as CATSRDGGGRAFF. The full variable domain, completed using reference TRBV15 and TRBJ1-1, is DAMVIQNPRYQVTQFGKPVTLSCSQTLNHNVMYWYQQKSSQAPKLLFHYYDKDFNNEADTPDNFQSRRPNTSFCFLDIRSPGLGDTAMYLCATSRDGGGRAFFGQGTRLTVV.

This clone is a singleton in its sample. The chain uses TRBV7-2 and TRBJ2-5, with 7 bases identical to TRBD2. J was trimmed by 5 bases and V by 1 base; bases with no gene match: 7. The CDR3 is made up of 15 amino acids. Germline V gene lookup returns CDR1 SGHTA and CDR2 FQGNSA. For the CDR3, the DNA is TGTGCCAGCAGCTTAGTGGGAGGGCGGGGGGAGACCCAGTACTTC. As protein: CASSLVGGRGETQYF. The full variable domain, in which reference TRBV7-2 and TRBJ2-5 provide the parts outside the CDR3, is GAGVSQSPSNKVTEKGKDVELRCDPISGHTALYWYRQSLGQGLEFLIYFQGNSAPDKSGLPSDRFSAERTGGSVSTLTIQRTQQEDSAVYLCASSLVGGRGETQYFGPGTRLLVL.

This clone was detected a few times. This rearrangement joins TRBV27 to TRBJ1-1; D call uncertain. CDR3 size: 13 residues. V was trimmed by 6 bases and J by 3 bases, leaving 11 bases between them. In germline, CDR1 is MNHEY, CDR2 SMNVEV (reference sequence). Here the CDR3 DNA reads TGTGCCAGCAGCTTACGGTATCACACTGAAGCTTTCTTT. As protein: CASSLRYHTEAFF.

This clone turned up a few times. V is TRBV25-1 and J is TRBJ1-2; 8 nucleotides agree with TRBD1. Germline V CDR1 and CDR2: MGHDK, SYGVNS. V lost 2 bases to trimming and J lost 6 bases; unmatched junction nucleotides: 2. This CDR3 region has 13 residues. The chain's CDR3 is CASSERTGNGYTF. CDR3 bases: TGTGCCAGCAGTGAACGGACAGGGAATGGCTACACCTTC.

The CDR3 reads CASSLVDKGLLGYTF. The CDR3 DNA is TGTGCCAGCAGCTTGGTGGATAAGGGGCTGCTGGGCTACACCTTC. The V and J genes are TRBV5-4 and TRBJ1-2, with D perhaps TRBD1 (5 bases). The CDR3 consists of 15 residues. Germline loops: CDR1 SGHNT, CDR2 YYREEE (reference sequence). Trimming took off 0 bases at V and 8 bases at J, with 17 bases between the two ends.

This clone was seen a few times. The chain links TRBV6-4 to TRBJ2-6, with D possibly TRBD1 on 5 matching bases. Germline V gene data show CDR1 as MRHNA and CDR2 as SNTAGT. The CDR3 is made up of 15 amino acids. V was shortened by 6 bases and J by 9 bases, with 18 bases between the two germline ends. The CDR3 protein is CASRTTGQGGNVLTF. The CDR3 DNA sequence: TGTGCCAGCAGAACTACCGGGCAGGGTGGCAACGTCCTGACTTTC.

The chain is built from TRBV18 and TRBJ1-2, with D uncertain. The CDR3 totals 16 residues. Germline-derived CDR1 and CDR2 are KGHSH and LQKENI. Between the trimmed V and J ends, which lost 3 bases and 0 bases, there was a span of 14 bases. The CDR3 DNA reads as TGTGCCAGCTCACCGCGGGCTCTACAAGCTAACTATGGCTACACCTTC. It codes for CASSPRALQANYGYTF. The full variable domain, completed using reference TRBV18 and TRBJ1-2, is NAGVMQNPRHLVRRRGQEARLRCSPMKGHSHVYWYRQLPEEGLKFMVYLQKENIIDESGMPKERFSAEFPKEGPSILRIQQVVRGDSAAYFCASSPRALQANYGYTFGSGTRLTVV.

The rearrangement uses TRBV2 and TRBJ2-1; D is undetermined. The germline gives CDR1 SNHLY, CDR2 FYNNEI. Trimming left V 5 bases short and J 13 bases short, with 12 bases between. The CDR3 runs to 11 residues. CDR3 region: CASSPQAIQFF. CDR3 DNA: TGTGCCAGCAGTCCCCAAGCGATCCAGTTCTTC.

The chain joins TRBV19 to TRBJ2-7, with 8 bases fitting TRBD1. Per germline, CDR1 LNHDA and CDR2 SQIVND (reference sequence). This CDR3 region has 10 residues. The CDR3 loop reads CSGQDYEQYF. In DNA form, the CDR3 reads TGTTCGGGACAGGACTACGAGCAGTACTTC.